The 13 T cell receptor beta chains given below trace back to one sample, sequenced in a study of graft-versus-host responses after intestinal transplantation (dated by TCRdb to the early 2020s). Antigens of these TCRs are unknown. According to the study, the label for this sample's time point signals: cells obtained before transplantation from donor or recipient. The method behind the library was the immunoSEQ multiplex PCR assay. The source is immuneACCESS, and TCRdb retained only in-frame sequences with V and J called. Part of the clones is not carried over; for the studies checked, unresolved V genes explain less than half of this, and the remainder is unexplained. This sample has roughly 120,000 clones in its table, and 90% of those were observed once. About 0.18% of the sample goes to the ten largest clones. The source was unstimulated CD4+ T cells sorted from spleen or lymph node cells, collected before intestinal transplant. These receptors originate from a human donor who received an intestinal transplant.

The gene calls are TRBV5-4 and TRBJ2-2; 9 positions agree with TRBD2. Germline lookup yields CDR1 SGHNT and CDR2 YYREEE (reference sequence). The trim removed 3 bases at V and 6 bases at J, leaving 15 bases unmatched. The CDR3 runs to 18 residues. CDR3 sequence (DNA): TGTGCCAGCAGCTCCCCTAGAGGTAGCGGGGGCCCCCCCGGGGAGCTGTTTTTT. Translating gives CASSSPRGSGGPPGELFF.

CDR3 region: CASSSNTYNEQFF. As DNA, the CDR3 is TGCGCCAGCAGTTCCAACACGTACAATGAGCAGTTCTTC. The chain employs TRBV10-2 and TRBJ2-1; no reliable D call. V lost 5 bases and J lost 4, with 9 bases in between. From germline, CDR1 is WSHSY and CDR2 SAAADI. This CDR3 has 13 residues.

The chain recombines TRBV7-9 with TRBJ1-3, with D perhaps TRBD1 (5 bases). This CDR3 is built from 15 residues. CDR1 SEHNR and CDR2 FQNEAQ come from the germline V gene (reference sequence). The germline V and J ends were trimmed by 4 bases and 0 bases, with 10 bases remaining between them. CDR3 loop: CASSSGGVSGNTIYF. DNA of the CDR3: TGTGCCAGCAGCTCAGGAGGGGTCTCTGGAAACACCATATATTTT.

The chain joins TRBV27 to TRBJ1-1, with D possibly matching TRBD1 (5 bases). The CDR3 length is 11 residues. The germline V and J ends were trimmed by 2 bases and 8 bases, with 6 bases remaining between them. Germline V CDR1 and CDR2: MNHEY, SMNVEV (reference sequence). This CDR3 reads CASSLGGEAFF. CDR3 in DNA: TGTGCCAGCAGTTTAGGGGGGGAAGCTTTCTTT.

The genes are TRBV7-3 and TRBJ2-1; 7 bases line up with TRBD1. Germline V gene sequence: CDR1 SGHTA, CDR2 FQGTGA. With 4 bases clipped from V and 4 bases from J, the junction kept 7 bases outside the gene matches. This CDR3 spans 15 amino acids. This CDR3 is CASSSTGAQYNEQFF. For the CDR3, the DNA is TGTGCCAGCAGCTCCACAGGGGCCCAATACAATGAGCAGTTCTTC.

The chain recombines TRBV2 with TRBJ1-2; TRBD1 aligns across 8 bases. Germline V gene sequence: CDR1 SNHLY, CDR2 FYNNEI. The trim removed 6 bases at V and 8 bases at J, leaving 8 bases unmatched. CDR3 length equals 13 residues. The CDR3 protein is CASSFSRGQGYTF. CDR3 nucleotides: TGTGCCAGCAGCTTCTCCAGGGGGCAGGGCTACACCTTC.

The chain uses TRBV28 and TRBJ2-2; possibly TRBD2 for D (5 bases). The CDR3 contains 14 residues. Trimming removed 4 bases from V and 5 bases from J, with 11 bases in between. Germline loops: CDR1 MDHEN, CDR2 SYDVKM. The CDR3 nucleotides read TGTGCCAGCAGTTCCCCTTTAGCGACCGGGGAGCTGTTTTTT. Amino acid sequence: CASSSPLATGELFF. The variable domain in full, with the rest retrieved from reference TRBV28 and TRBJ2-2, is DVKVTQSSRYLVKRTGEKVFLECVQDMDHENMFWYRQDPGLGLRLIYFSYDVKMKEKGDIPEGYSVSREKKERFSLILESASTNQTSMYLCASSSPLATGELFFGEGSRLTVL.

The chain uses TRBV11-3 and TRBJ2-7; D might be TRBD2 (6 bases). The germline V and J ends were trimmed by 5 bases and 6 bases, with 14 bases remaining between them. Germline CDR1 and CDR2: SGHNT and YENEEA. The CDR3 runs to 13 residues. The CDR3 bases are TGTGCCAGCAGCCCTTATGTGGGGGGCGAGCAGTACTTC. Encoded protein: CASSPYVGGEQYF.

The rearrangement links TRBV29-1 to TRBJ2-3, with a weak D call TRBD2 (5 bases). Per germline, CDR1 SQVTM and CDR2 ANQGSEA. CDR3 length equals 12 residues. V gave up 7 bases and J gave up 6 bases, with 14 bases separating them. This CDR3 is CSARQRIDTQYF. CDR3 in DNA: TGCAGCGCACGGCAGCGGATTGATACGCAGTATTTT.

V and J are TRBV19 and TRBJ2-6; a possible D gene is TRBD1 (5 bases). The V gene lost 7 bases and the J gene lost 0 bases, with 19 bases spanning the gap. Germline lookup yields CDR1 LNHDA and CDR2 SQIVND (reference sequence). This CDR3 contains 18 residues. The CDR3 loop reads CASKGATAITSGANVLTF. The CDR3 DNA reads TGTGCCAGTAAAGGGGCGACAGCTATTACCTCTGGGGCCAACGTCCTGACTTTC.

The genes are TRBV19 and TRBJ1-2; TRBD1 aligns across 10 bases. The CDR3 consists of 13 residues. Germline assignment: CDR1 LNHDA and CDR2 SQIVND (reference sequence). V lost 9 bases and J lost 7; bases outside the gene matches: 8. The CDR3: CASWGQGSSGYTF. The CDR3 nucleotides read TGTGCCAGCTGGGGACAGGGGTCGAGTGGCTACACCTTC.

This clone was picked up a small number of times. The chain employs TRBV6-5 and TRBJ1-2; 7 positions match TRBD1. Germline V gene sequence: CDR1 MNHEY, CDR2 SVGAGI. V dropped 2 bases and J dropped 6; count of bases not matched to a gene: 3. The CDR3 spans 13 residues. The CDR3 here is CASSYNRGHGYTF. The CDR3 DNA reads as TGTGCCAGCAGTTACAACAGGGGCCATGGCTACACCTTC.

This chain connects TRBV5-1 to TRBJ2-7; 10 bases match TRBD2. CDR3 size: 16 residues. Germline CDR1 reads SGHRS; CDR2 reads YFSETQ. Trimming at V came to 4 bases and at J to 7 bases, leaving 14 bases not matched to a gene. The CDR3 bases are TGCGCCAGCAGCCAGGATATAGCGGGAGGCACTCGGGAGCAGTACTTC. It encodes CASSQDIAGGTREQYF.